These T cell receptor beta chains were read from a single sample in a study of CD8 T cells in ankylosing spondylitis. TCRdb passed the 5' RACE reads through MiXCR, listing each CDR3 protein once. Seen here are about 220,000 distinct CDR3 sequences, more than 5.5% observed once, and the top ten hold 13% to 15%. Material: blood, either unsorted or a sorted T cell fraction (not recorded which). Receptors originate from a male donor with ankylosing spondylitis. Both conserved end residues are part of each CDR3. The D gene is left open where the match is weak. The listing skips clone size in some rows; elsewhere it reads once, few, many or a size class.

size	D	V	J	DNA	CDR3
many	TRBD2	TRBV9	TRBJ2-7	TGTGCCAGCAGCTCCCTTCCGGGACTAGCGGACTACGAGCAGTACTTC	CASSSLPGLADYEQYF
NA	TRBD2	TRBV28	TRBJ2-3	TGTGCCAGCAGTTTAACCCGTAGCGGGTCGGGCACAGATACGCAGTATTTT	CASSLTRSGSGTDTQYF
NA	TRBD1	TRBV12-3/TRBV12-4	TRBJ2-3	TGTACCAGCAGAAACAAAGACAGGGCAGTGGATACGCAGTATTTT	CTSRNKDRAVDTQYF
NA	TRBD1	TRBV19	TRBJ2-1	TGTGCCAGTAGCTGGGGACAGGGCGTCGTCAGTCGCAATGAGCAGTTCTTC	CASSWGQGVVSRNEQFF
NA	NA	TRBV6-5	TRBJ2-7	TGTGCCAGCAGTTGGACGGTCAGCTCCTACGAGCAGTACTTC	CASSWTVSSYEQYF
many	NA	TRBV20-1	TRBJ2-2	TGCAGTGCTAGCCCCAGTTGGTCGGGGGAGCTGTTTTTT	CSASPSWSGELFF
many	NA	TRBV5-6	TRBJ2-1	TGTGCCAGCAGCCCCGGCTTCTCCTACAATGAGCAGTTCTTC	CASSPGFSYNEQFF
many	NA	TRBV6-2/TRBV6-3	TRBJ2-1	TGTGCCACCCATGATCAGGAGTGGAATGAGCAGTTCTTC	CATHDQEWNEQFF
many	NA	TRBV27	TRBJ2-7	TGTGCCAGCAGTCCCTTTGGGGGCAGCTACGAGCAGTACTTC	CASSPFGGSYEQYF
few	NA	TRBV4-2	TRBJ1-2	TGTGCCAGCAGCCAAGGTGTTCGAGGGGGGAACTATGGCTACACCTTC	CASSQGVRGGNYGYTF
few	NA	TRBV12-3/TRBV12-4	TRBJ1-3	TGTGCCAGCAGTTTTACCGCTGCCACCATATATTTT	CASSFTAATIYF
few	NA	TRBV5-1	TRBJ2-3	TGCGCCAGCAGCTTCGGGGACTCGGCTGGCACAGATACGCAGTATTTT	CASSFGDSAGTDTQYF
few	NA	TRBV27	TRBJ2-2	TGTGCCAGCAGTTTTTCGGGCCCCGGGGAGCTGTTTTTT	CASSFSGPGELFF
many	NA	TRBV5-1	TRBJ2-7	TGCGCCAGCAGCTTGGATGCTCCCGCCGGGTTGGAGCAGTACTTC	CASSLDAPAGLEQYF
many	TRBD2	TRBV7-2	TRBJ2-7	TGTGCCAGCAGCTATAGCGGGAGGGGCTCCGAGCAGTACTTC	CASSYSGRGSEQYF